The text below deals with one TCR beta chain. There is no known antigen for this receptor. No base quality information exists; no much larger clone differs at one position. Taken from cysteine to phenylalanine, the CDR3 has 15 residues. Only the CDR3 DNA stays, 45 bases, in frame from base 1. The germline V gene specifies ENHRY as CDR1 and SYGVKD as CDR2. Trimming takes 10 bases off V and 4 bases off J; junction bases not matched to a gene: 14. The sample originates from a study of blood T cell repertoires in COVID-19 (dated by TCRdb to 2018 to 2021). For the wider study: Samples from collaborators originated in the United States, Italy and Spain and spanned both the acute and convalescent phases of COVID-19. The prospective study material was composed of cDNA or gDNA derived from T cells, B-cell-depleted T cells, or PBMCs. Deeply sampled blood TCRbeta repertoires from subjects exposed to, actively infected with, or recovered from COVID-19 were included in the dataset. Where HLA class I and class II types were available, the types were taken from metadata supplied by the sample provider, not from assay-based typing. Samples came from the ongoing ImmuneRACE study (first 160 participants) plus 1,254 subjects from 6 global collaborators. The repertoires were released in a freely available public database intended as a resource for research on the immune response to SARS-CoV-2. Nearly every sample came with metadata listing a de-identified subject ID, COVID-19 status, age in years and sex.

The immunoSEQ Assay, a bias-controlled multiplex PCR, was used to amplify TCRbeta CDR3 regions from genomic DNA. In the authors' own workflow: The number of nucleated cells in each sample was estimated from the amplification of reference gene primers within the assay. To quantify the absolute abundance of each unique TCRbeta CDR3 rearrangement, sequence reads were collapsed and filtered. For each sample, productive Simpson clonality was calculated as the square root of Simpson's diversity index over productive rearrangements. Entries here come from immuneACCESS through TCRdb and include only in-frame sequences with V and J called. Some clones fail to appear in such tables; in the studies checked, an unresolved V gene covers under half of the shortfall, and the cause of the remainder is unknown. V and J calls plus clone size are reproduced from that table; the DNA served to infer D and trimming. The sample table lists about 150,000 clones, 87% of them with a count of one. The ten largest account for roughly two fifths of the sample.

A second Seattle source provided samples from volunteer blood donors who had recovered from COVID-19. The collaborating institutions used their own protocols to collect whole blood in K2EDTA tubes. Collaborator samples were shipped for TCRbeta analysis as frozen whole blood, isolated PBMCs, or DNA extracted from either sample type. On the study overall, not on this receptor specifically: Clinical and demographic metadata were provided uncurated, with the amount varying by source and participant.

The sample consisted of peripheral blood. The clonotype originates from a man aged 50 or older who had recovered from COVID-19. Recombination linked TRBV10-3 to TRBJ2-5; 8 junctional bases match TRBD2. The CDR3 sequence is CASGQERGGRETQYF. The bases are TGTGCCAGCGGGCAGGAACGGGGGGGCCGAGAGACCCAGTACTTC.